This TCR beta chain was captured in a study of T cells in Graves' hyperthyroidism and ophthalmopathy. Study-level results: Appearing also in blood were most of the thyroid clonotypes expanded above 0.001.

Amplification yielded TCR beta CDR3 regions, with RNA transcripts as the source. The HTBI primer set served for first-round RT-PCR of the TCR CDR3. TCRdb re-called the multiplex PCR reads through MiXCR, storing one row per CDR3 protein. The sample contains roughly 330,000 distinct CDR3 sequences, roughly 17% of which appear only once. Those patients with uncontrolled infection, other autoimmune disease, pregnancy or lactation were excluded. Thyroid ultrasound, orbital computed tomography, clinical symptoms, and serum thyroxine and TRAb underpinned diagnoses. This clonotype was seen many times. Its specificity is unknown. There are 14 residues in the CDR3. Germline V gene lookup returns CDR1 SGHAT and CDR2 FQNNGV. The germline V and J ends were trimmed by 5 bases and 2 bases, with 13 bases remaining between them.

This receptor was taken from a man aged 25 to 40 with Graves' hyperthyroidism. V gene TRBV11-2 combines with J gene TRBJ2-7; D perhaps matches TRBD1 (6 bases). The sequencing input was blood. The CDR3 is CASSLDSLPYEQYF. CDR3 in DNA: TGTGCCAGCAGCCTGGACAGTCTCCCCTACGAGCAGTACTTC.